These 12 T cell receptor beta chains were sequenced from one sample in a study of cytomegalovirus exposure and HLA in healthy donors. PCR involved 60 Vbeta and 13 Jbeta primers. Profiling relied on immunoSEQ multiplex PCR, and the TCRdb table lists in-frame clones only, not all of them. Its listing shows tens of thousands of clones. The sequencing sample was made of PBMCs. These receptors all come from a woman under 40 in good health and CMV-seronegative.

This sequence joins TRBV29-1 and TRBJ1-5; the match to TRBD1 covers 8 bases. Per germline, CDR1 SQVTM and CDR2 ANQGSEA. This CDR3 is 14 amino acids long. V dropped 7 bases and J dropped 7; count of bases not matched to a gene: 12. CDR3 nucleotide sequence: TGCAGCGCCTCAGCCGGACAGGGAAGACAGCCCCAGCATTTT. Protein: CSASAGQGRQPQHF.

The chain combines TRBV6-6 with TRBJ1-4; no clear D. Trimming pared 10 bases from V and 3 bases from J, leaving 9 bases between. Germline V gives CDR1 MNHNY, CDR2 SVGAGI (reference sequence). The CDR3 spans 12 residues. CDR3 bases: TGTGCCACCAAAAAGCCTAATGAAAAACTGTTTTTT. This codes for CATKKPNEKLFF.

The CDR3 DNA reads as TGCGCCAGCAGCCGGACGGGAAACTTGGACCCTGGAAACACCATATATTTT. Amino acid sequence: CASSRTGNLDPGNTIYF. The V gene is TRBV4-1, the J gene TRBJ1-3; D ambiguous. V lost 4 bases and J 2 bases, leaving 18 bases between the germline ends. CDR1 and CDR2 (germline): MGHRA, YSYEKL. This CDR3 is built from 17 residues.

CDR3 in amino acids: CASRKGTDLREQYF. The CDR3 DNA follows: TGTGCCAGCAGAAAAGGGACAGATCTACGTGAGCAGTACTTC. The chain joins TRBV2 to TRBJ2-7; 7 bases map to TRBD1. Germline lookup yields CDR1 SNHLY and CDR2 FYNNEI. The ends lost 6 bases at V and 7 bases at J; junction bases unmatched: 12. The CDR3 has 14 amino acids.

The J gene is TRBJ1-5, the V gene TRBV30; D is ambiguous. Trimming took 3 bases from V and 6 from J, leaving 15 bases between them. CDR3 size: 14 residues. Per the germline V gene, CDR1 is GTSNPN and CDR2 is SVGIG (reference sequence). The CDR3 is CAWRSVSEAQPQHF. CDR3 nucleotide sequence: TGTGCCTGGAGATCAGTCTCGGAGGCTCAGCCCCAGCATTTT.

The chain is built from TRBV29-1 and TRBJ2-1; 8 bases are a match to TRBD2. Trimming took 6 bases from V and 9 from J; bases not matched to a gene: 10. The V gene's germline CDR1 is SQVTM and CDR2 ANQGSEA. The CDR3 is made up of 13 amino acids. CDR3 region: CSVFSGMVPEQFF. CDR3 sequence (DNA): TGCAGCGTCTTTAGCGGGATGGTCCCTGAGCAGTTCTTC.

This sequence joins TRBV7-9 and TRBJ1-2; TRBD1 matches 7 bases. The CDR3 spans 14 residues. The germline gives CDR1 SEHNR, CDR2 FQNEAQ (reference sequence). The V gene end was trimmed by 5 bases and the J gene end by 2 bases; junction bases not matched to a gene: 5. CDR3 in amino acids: CASSGPTGNYGYTF. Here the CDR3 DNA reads TGTGCCAGCAGCGGACCGACAGGGAACTATGGCTACACCTTC.

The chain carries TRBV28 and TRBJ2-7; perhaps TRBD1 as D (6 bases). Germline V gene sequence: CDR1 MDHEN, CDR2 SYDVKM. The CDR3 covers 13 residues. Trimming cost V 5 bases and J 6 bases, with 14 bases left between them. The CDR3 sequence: CASSQYRASEQYF. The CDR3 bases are TGTGCCAGCAGTCAATACAGGGCTTCCGAGCAGTACTTC.

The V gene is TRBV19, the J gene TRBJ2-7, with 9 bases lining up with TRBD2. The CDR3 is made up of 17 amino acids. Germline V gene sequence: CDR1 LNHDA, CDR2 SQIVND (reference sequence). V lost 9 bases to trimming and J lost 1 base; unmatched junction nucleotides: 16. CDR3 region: CASSRFGSGSTSYEQYF. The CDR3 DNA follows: TGTGCCAGCAGCCGGTTTGGTAGCGGGAGTACGTCCTACGAGCAGTACTTC.

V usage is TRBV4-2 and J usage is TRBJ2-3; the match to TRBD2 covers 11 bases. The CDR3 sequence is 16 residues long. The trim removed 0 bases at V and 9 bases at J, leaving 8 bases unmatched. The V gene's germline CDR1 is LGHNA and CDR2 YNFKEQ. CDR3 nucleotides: TGTGCCAGCAGCCAAGATCTAGCGGGAGGCGAGGTGACGCAGTATTTT. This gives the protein CASSQDLAGGEVTQYF.

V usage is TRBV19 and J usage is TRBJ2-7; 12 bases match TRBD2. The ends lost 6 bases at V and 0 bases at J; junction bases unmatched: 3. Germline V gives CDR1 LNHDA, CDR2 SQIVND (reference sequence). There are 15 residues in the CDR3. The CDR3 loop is CASRLTSGSSYEQYF. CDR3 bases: TGTGCCAGTAGATTGACTAGCGGGAGCTCCTACGAGCAGTACTTC.

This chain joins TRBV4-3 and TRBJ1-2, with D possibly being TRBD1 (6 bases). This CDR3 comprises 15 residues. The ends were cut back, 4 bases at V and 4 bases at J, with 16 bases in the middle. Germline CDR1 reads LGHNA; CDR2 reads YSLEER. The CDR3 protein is CASSLSEGGAYGYTF. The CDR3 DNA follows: TGCGCCAGCAGCCTATCAGAGGGGGGGGCCTATGGCTACACCTTC.